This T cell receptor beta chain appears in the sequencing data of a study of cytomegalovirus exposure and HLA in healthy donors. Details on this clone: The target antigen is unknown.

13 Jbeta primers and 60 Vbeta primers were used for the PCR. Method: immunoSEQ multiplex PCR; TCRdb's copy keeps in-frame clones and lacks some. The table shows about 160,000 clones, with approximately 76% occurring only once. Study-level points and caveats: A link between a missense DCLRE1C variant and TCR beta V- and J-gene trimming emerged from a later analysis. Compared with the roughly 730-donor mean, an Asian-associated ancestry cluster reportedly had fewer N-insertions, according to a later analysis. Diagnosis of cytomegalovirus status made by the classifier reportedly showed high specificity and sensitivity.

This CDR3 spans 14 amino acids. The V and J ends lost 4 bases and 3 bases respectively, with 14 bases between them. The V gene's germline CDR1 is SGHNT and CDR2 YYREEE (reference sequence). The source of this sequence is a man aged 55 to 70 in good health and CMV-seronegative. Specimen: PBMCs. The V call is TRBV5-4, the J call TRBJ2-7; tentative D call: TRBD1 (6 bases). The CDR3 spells CASSMAQGRYEQYF. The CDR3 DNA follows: TGTGCCAGCAGCATGGCGCAGGGGCGCTACGAGCAGTACTTC.